The rows below give T cell receptor beta chains drawn from one sample of a study of blood T cells in healthy people across ages. TCRdb reprocessed the 5' RACE reads via MiXCR and lists one record per CDR3 protein. The table has 2 million or so distinct CDR3 sequences, roughly 50% seen once. The material sequenced was blood. The receptors originated from a woman between 35 and 50 years old in good health. Each CDR3 is given with its conserved first and last residue. Each record gives: CDR3 length, D gene, clone size, V gene, J gene, CDR3 DNA, CDR3 protein. D genes are given only for firm matches. A row's size may be missing; if present it is once, few, many or a size class.

cdr3_length: 15
d_call: TRBD1
clone_size: -
v_call: TRBV7-9
j_call: TRBJ2-1
cdr3_nt: TGTGCCAGCAGGCCCGGGACAGGGAATTGGGATGAGCAGTTCTTC
cdr3_aa: CASRPGTGNWDEQFF

cdr3_length: 16
d_call: -
clone_size: -
v_call: TRBV7-6
j_call: TRBJ2-3
cdr3_nt: TGTGCCAGCAGCTTAGAGGGGGGTTCTGGCACAGATACGCAGTATTTT
cdr3_aa: CASSLEGGSGTDTQYF

cdr3_length: 14
d_call: -
clone_size: -
v_call: TRBV29-1
j_call: TRBJ2-1
cdr3_nt: TGCAGCGTTGGGCCCGGATTACAGGGCAATGAGCAGTTCTTC
cdr3_aa: CSVGPGLQGNEQFF

cdr3_length: 16
d_call: TRBD1
clone_size: once
v_call: TRBV10-1
j_call: TRBJ2-1
cdr3_nt: TGCGCCAGCAGTGAGTCGAAAACAGGGGGATTGAATGAGCAGTTCTTC
cdr3_aa: CASSESKTGGLNEQFF

cdr3_length: 18
d_call: TRBD2
clone_size: -
v_call: TRBV6-5
j_call: TRBJ2-7
cdr3_nt: TGTGCCAGCAGTTACTCGATGGCTAGCGGAACGTTCTCCTACGAGCAGTACTTC
cdr3_aa: CASSYSMASGTFSYEQYF

cdr3_length: 13
d_call: -
clone_size: -
v_call: TRBV20-1
j_call: TRBJ1-2
cdr3_nt: TGCAGTGCTGGAGCCAACGCGGGGTATGGCTACACCTTC
cdr3_aa: CSAGANAGYGYTF

cdr3_length: 11
d_call: -
clone_size: few
v_call: TRBV12-3/TRBV12-4
j_call: TRBJ2-1
cdr3_nt: TGTGCCAGCAGCCCCTCGGCTGAGCAGTTCTTC
cdr3_aa: CASSPSAEQFF

cdr3_length: 20
d_call: TRBD2
clone_size: -
v_call: TRBV7-3
j_call: TRBJ2-7
cdr3_nt: TGTGCCAGCAGACGACTACCCCCGGGACTAGCGGGGGGATGCTCCTACGAGCAGTACTTC
cdr3_aa: CASRRLPPGLAGGCSYEQYF

cdr3_length: 15
d_call: TRBD2
clone_size: few
v_call: TRBV20-1
j_call: TRBJ2-7
cdr3_nt: TGCAGTGCCCGACGGGGGGGGACCGTCTCCTACGAGCAGTACTTC
cdr3_aa: CSARRGGTVSYEQYF

cdr3_length: 15
d_call: -
clone_size: few
v_call: TRBV29-1
j_call: TRBJ2-5
cdr3_nt: TGCAGCGTTGGAGAGGTCCGCCTCACCCAAGAGACCCAGTACTTC
cdr3_aa: CSVGEVRLTQETQYF

cdr3_length: 13
d_call: -
clone_size: once
v_call: TRBV20-1
j_call: TRBJ1-6
cdr3_nt: TGCAGTGCTAGGTCCGGGGTCGGATCACCCCTCCACTTT
cdr3_aa: CSARSGVGSPLHF

cdr3_length: 13
d_call: TRBD1
clone_size: -
v_call: TRBV29-1
j_call: TRBJ2-3
cdr3_nt: TGCAGCGTTGGGACAGGGGGCGTCTATACGCAGTATTTT
cdr3_aa: CSVGTGGVYTQYF

cdr3_length: 13
d_call: -
clone_size: few
v_call: TRBV20-1
j_call: TRBJ1-2
cdr3_nt: TGCAGTGCTCTTCGGACGGAGAACTATGGCTACACCTTC
cdr3_aa: CSALRTENYGYTF

cdr3_length: 18
d_call: TRBD1
clone_size: -
v_call: TRBV5-1
j_call: TRBJ1-1
cdr3_nt: TGCGCCAGCAGCTCTTCGGGGACAGGGACCTCTCGGCTCCTTGAAGCTTTCTTT
cdr3_aa: CASSSSGTGTSRLLEAFF

cdr3_length: 17
d_call: TRBD2
clone_size: -
v_call: TRBV11-2
j_call: TRBJ2-1
cdr3_nt: TGTGCCAGCAGCCGCCTCGACGGGGGGTTTACCTACAATGAGCAGTTCTTC
cdr3_aa: CASSRLDGGFTYNEQFF

cdr3_length: 15
d_call: -
clone_size: -
v_call: TRBV6-5
j_call: TRBJ1-5
cdr3_nt: TGTGCCAGCAGTTCCGACAGGAGGAGAAATCAGCCCCAGCATTTT
cdr3_aa: CASSSDRRRNQPQHF